This T cell receptor beta chain derives from a study of beta chain features in type 1 diabetes. About the research overall: Age, gender and cell yields were similar between patients and healthy donors. Study-wide results and limits: Type 1 diabetes patients showed a moderate but significant shortening of TCRB CDR3s in all four CD4+ subsets. Reads derived from cDNA could over-represent cells showing high TCR expression.

By way of CD45RO/CCR7/CD25/CD127/CD95/CD27, the CD4+ regulatory, stem cell-like memory, central memory and naive cells were sorted. Since all of the isolated RNA was reverse transcribed, expressed TCRB transcripts were what got sequenced. The method was immunoSEQ multiplex PCR; TCRdb's version includes in-frame clones alone and lacks a portion of them. The repertoire consists of 600,000 or so clones, with around 15% occurring once and the leading ten covering just under 0.04%. In regard to this clone: No antigen is known for it.

This receptor was obtained from a man younger than 30 with type 1 diabetes. Sequencing was performed on naive CD4+ T cells from blood.

The CDR3 reads CASSAQRGGTEAFF. CDR3 bases: TGTGCCAGCAGCGCCCAGAGGGGAGGCACTGAAGCTTTCTTT. The chain carries TRBV9 and TRBJ1-1, with D possibly TRBD1 on 5 matching bases. Trimming removed 3 bases at V and 4 bases at J, with 13 bases between. The CDR3 has 14 amino acids. Germline CDR1 is SGDLS and CDR2 is YYNGEE.